This T cell receptor beta chain emerged from a study of human T cells and chemical hapten exposure. TCRdb redid the calling of the RACE reads with MiXCR, one entry per CDR3 protein. Among about 160,000 distinct CDR3 sequences listed, around a quarter were seen once. Documented time point: patch test 3, about 24 weeks after DPC sensitization. Sample treatment: therapeutic diphenylcyclopropenone sensitization with weekly scalp DPC. In germline, CDR1 is SGHNT, CDR2 YYREEE (reference sequence). The CDR3 runs 15 residues. V lost 0 bases and J lost 1, with 10 bases in between. Sequenced material: whole blood, taken in connection with sensitization to the hapten diphenylcyclopropenone (DPC). The sequence was collected from a woman in her late teens or twenties with alopecia areata. Some clones in this sample may be carry-over from other donors' samples. The V gene is TRBV5-4, the J gene TRBJ1-1; D may be TRBD1 (6 bases). CDR3 coding DNA: TGTGCCAGCAGCTTGGGGGGGGGCGCGAACACTGAAGCTTTCTTT. Encoded protein: CASSLGGGANTEAFF.